These 27 T cell receptor beta chains were all obtained from the same sample, sequenced in a study of blood T cells in healthy people across ages. A second PCR, run for about 6 to 12 cycles, used a sample-barcoded 5' primer plus a J-beta primer mix. MiXCR, run by TCRdb on the 5' RACE reads, gives a single entry per CDR3 protein. The table lists hundreds of thousands of distinct CDR3 sequences, 58% of them singletons. Sequencing was done on a sample of blood. The receptors come from a man younger than 40 in good health.

The CDR3 loop reads CASCRGALGETQYF. CDR3 in DNA: TGTGCCAGCTGCCGGGGGGCGCTCGGGGAGACCCAGTACTTC. The chain is built from TRBV28 and TRBJ2-5, with D maybe TRBD2 (7 bases). Germline V gives CDR1 MDHEN, CDR2 SYDVKM. CDR3 size: 14 residues. Trimming removed 8 bases at V and 5 bases at J, with 18 bases between.

The V call is TRBV20-1, the J call TRBJ1-4; D call uncertain. CDR1 DFQATT and CDR2 SNEGSKA come from the germline V gene (reference sequence). V lost 3 bases and J lost 5, with 10 bases in between. The CDR3 is 13 amino acids. This CDR3 is CSARSRTNEKLFF. CDR3 bases: TGCAGTGCTAGGTCCCGGACGAATGAAAAACTGTTTTTT.

The chain combines TRBV30 with TRBJ2-3; 13 bases are shared with TRBD2. The germline V gene encodes CDR1 GTSNPN and CDR2 SVGIG (reference sequence). V lost 3 bases to trimming and J lost 2 bases; unmatched junction nucleotides: 5. The CDR3 totals 16 residues. Written as DNA, the CDR3 is TGTGCCTGGAGACGGGGACTAGCGGGGTACACAGATACGCAGTATTTT. Protein product: CAWRRGLAGYTDTQYF. Combining the CDR3 with reference TRBV30 and TRBJ2-3 gives the whole variable domain SQTIHQWPATLVQPVGSPLSLECTVEGTSNPNLYWYRQAAGRGLQLLFYSVGIGQISSEVPQNLSASRPQDRQFILSSKKLLLSDSGFYLCAWRRGLAGYTDTQYFGPGTRLTVL.

The J gene is TRBJ1-2, the V gene TRBV3-1; D unclear. CDR1 and CDR2 (germline): LGHDT, YNNKEL (reference sequence). The CDR3 spans 14 residues. The V end lost 3 bases, the J end lost 7 bases, and 15 bases lay between the germline ends. The CDR3: CASSQGSRNGGYTF. The CDR3 DNA is TGTGCCAGCAGCCAGGGTAGCCGGAACGGTGGCTACACCTTC. The entire variable domain, with the rest obtained from reference TRBV3-1 and TRBJ1-2, is as follows: DTAVSQTPKYLVTQMGNDKSIKCEQNLGHDTMYWYKQDSKKFLKIMFSYNNKELIINETVPNRFSPKSPDKAHLNLHINSLELGDSAVYFCASSQGSRNGGYTFGSGTRLTVV.

This clonotype was counted only a few times. The CDR3 sequence: CASSHTPHTNSPLHF. CDR3 nucleotide sequence: TGTGCCAGCTCACACACTCCTCATACTAATTCACCCCTCCACTTT. The genes are TRBV18 and TRBJ1-6; D not certain. This CDR3 has 15 residues. Looked up from germline, CDR1 is KGHSH and CDR2 is LQKENI. V was clipped by 4 bases and J by 6 bases, with 13 bases between them.

This clonotype came up a few times. CDR3 sequence: CASSRGGKEQYF. In nucleotides, the CDR3 is TGTGCCAGCAGCCGGGGGGGTAAGGAGCAGTACTTC. The chain couples TRBV7-9 to TRBJ2-7, with 8 nucleotides matching TRBD2. Germline values: CDR1 SEHNR, CDR2 FQNEAQ (reference sequence). The V segment lost 5 bases and the J segment 7 bases; nucleotides outside the gene matches: 4. The CDR3 covers 12 residues.

The chain employs TRBV4-2 and TRBJ2-5; D call uncertain. Germline V lookup: CDR1 LGHNA, CDR2 YNFKEQ. Trimming removed 0 bases from V and 5 bases from J, with 10 bases in between. The CDR3 runs 14 residues. The CDR3 here is CASSQEWAGETQYF. For the CDR3, the DNA is TGTGCCAGCAGCCAAGAATGGGCCGGGGAGACCCAGTACTTC.

The sample holds many counts of this clonotype. The J gene is TRBJ2-7, the V gene TRBV27; 7 bases align to TRBD2. The V segment lost 5 bases and the J segment 3 bases; nucleotides outside the gene matches: 10. This CDR3 has 15 residues. Germline V lookup: CDR1 MNHEY, CDR2 SMNVEV (reference sequence). The CDR3 bases are TGTGCCAGCAGTCCTACCGGACGGGAGGACTACGAGCAGTACTTC. This codes for CASSPTGREDYEQYF.

This clonotype occurred once. The rearrangement joins TRBV7-2 to TRBJ2-1, with TRBD1 matching over 8 bases. Trimming cost V 1 base and J 5 bases; bases outside gene matches: 13. The CDR3 covers 18 residues. Germline values: CDR1 SGHTA, CDR2 FQGNSA. CDR3 protein: CASSLVQGAASGHNEQFF. CDR3 coding DNA: TGTGCCAGCAGCTTAGTTCAGGGGGCGGCCTCTGGACACAATGAGCAGTTCTTC.

This clonotype has just a few counts. CDR3 nucleotides: TGTGCCAGCGGAAGGGGCAAGGGACAGCAGTTCTTC. Translating it yields CASGRGKGQQFF. The genes are TRBV6-2 or TRBV6-3 and TRBJ2-1; D could derive from TRBD1 or TRBD2 (5 bases each). This CDR3 region has 12 residues. The V end lost 8 bases, the J end lost 11 bases, and 16 bases lay between the germline ends. CDR1 and CDR2 (germline): MNHEY, SVGEGT.

This chain connects TRBV29-1 to TRBJ1-1, with D perhaps TRBD1 (5 bases). V lost 0 bases and J 5 bases, leaving 13 bases between the germline ends. This CDR3 has 14 amino acids. Germline loops: CDR1 SQVTM, CDR2 ANQGSEA. The CDR3 here is CSVEERGSGTEAFF. CDR3 coding DNA: TGCAGCGTTGAAGAGCGGGGGTCGGGGACTGAAGCTTTCTTT.

This sequence joins TRBV9 and TRBJ2-7; 8 bases map to TRBD2. Germline values: CDR1 SGDLS, CDR2 YYNGEE. J was trimmed by 1 base and V by 3 bases; bases with no gene match: 9. There are 16 residues in the CDR3. The CDR3 protein is CASSAGGVRASYEQYF. The CDR3 DNA is TGTGCCAGCAGCGCCGGGGGGGTCAGGGCATCCTACGAGCAGTACTTC.

The J gene is TRBJ2-3, the V gene TRBV29-1; D call uncertain. From germline, CDR1 is SQVTM and CDR2 ANQGSEA. The CDR3 sequence is 11 residues long. Trimming took 4 bases from V and 7 from J, leaving 9 bases between them. CDR3 in DNA: TGCAGCGTTGGTTTCTTGAATACGCAGTATTTT. As protein: CSVGFLNTQYF.

This clonotype was seen once. One end of the junction varies from germline; a read error may be responsible. This chain joins TRBV6-1 and TRBJ2-1; TRBD2 aligns across 10 bases. Germline V gene lookup returns CDR1 MNHNS and CDR2 SASEGT. The CDR3 is made up of 15 amino acids. This CDR3 reads CASREAGGPYNEQFF. In DNA, the CDR3 is TGTGCCAGCAGGGAAGCGGGAGGGCCTTACAATGAGCAGTTCTTC.

This clonotype appeared a few times. The chain recombines TRBV7-9 with TRBJ1-2; possible D gene TRBD1, 5 bases. The germline CDR1 and CDR2 sequences are SEHNR and FQNEAQ (reference sequence). The CDR3 has 15 amino acids. The V and J ends lost 6 bases and 0 bases respectively, with 14 bases between them. In DNA, the CDR3 is TGTGCCAGCAGTCAGGGACGGGGAGCTAACTATGGCTACACCTTC. This sequence encodes CASSQGRGANYGYTF.

The chain has TRBV29-1 and TRBJ2-5; 7 bases align to TRBD2. The V gene end was trimmed by 5 bases and the J gene end by 4 bases; junction bases not matched to a gene: 7. This CDR3 contains 13 residues. Germline V gene lookup returns CDR1 SQVTM and CDR2 ANQGSEA. The CDR3 DNA follows: TGCAGCGTTACCGGGGGGAGGGGAGAGACCCAGTACTTC. The encoded protein is CSVTGGRGETQYF.

In its sample, this clonotype was seen many times. The V call is TRBV7-7, the J call TRBJ2-1; 8 bases line up with TRBD2. J lost 5 bases, V lost 5 bases, and 11 bases had no gene match. The CDR3 loop spans 16 amino acids. From germline, CDR1 is SSHAT and CDR2 FNYEAQ (reference sequence). DNA for the CDR3: TGTGCCAGCAGCGAACCAGCGGGGGCAATGGACAATGAGCAGTTCTTC. Translated, it gives CASSEPAGAMDNEQFF.

V and J are TRBV7-9 and TRBJ1-5, with D uncertain. This CDR3 comprises 12 residues. From germline, CDR1 is SEHNR and CDR2 FQNEAQ (reference sequence). Deletions cut 3 bases from V and 3 bases from J, with 3 bases between. The CDR3, as DNA: TGTGCCAGCAGCTTTTACAATCAGCCCCAGCATTTT. Its protein is CASSFYNQPQHF.

This chain uses TRBV6-5 with TRBJ2-7, with a weak D call TRBD1 (6 bases). CDR3 length equals 13 residues. The ends were cut back, 6 bases at V and 12 bases at J, with 21 bases in the middle. Germline V gene lookup returns CDR1 MNHEY and CDR2 SVGAGI. As DNA, the CDR3 is TGTGCCAGCAGACCGGAGGCCCGACAGGTGACGTACTTC. Its translation: CASRPEARQVTYF.

The J gene is TRBJ2-5, the V gene TRBV5-5, with D maybe TRBD2 (6 bases). The CDR3 is 13 amino acids. CDR1 is SGHKS and CDR2 is YYEKEE in the germline V gene (reference sequence). V was cut by 7 bases and J by 2 bases, with 12 bases left in between. The CDR3 protein is CASLLAIQETQYF. In DNA, the CDR3 is TGTGCCAGCCTCCTAGCGATACAAGAGACCCAGTACTTC.

On this clonotype itself: A much bigger clone sits one base away, suggesting this may be a read error. J is TRBJ2-5 and V is TRBV6-1; tentatively, D is TRBD1 (5 bases). CDR1 and CDR2 (germline): MNHNS, SASEGT. CDR3 length: 15 residues. V lost 6 bases, J lost 11 bases, and 25 bases lay in between. The CDR3 bases are TGTGCCAGCAGGGGCATCCAGGGTATTGAGCATGAGCAGTACTTC. It is translated as CASRGIQGIEHEQYF.

The DNA for the CDR3 is TGTGCCAGCAGCCAAGAAGGGGGGACAGGTCTCTACGAGCAGTACTTC. Its translation: CASSQEGGTGLYEQYF. V is TRBV4-2 and J is TRBJ2-7, with TRBD1 identical over 8 bases. The CDR3 totals 16 residues. V shed 0 bases, J shed 3 bases, and the junction held 7 bases outside the gene matches. Germline CDR1 reads LGHNA; CDR2 reads YNFKEQ.

The rearrangement links TRBV20-1 to TRBJ2-3; 9 nucleotides line up with TRBD2. J lost 6 bases, V lost 6 bases, and 10 bases had no gene match. The V gene's germline CDR1 is DFQATT and CDR2 SNEGSKA (reference sequence). CDR3 length equals 14 residues. The CDR3 loop reads CSAPGLAGADTQYF. Here the CDR3 DNA reads TGCAGTGCCCCCGGGTTAGCGGGGGCGGATACGCAGTATTTT.

The chain carries TRBV15 and TRBJ1-2; 7 nucleotides align to TRBD1. V lost 1 base to trimming and J lost 2 bases; unmatched junction nucleotides: 4. CDR1 is LNHNV, CDR2 YYDKDF, per germline (reference sequence). This CDR3 comprises 15 residues. The CDR3 is CATSRGEDRNYGYTF. The CDR3 region has the DNA TGTGCCACCAGCAGAGGCGAGGACAGGAACTATGGCTACACCTTC.

This clonotype was counted a single time. A single base separates this from a much larger clone, so it may be a read error. This sequence joins TRBV5-1 and TRBJ2-4, with D unresolved. Near its end, the DNA agrees better with TRBJ2-7, so the J call may be wrong. CDR3 length: 12 residues. CDR1 SGHRS and CDR2 YFSETQ come from the germline V gene. The CDR3 sequence: CVSSLDAYEQYF. CDR3 sequence (DNA): TGCGTCAGCAGCTTGGACGCCTACGAGCAGTACTTC.

Concerning this clonotype itself: The junction shows a germline mismatch at one end, possibly a read error. This chain connects TRBV7-9 to TRBJ2-1; no clear D. Matching the DNA end better, TRBJ2-7 makes the J call doubtful. From germline, CDR1 is SEHNR and CDR2 FQNEAQ (reference sequence). The CDR3 totals 11 residues. The CDR3 region is CSSSPSREQYF. Written as DNA, the CDR3 is TGTTCCAGCAGCCCCTCCCGGGAGCAGTACTTC.

The V call is TRBV6-5, the J call TRBJ2-1; D may be TRBD2 (5 bases). The tail of the sequence fits TRBJ2-7 better, so the J call may be wrong. CDR3 length: 14 amino acids. Germline V gene lookup returns CDR1 MNHEY and CDR2 SVGAGI. CDR3 loop: CASRSGISTLEQYF. The CDR3 bases are TGTGCCAGCAGGTCCGGGATATCTACCCTCGAGCAGTACTTC.